The 12 T cell receptor beta chains given below trace back to one sample, sequenced in a study of shared clonotypes between healthy human individuals. TCRdb's copy holds only in-frame clones and misses some; the assay was immunoSEQ multiplex PCR. This table has approximately 2.4 million clones, roughly 95% appearing once. Sequenced: naive CD4+ T cells sorted from blood. Subset denoted: CD45RA+ positively selected. All receptors come from a man younger than 30 in good health.

To note about this clone: Mismatch with germline at one junction end may stem from a read error. The V gene is TRBV5-1, the J gene TRBJ2-5; D is unresolved. Germline loops: CDR1 SGHRS, CDR2 YFSETQ. There are 17 residues in the CDR3. This CDR3 reads CASRLGPGSERQETQYF. CDR3 nucleotides: TGCGCCAGCAGGTTGGGCCCCGGTTCGGAGCGCCAAGAGACCCAGTACTTC.

This clone was seen just once. The chain employs TRBV5-5 and TRBJ2-1; 12 bases map to TRBD2. Germline V gene lookup returns CDR1 SGHKS and CDR2 YYEKEE (reference sequence). After removal of 2 bases from V and 6 bases from J, the junction contained 15 bases not matched to a gene. This CDR3 region has 19 residues. CDR3 protein: CASSLQSGLAGGSINEQFF. The CDR3 DNA sequence: TGTGCCAGCAGCTTACAATCGGGGCTAGCGGGAGGGTCTATCAATGAGCAGTTCTTC.

The chain uses TRBV6-6 and TRBJ1-6; 7 bases fit TRBD1. Germline V gene data show CDR1 as MNHNY and CDR2 as SVGAGI (reference sequence). The CDR3 consists of 15 residues. V trimming: 5 bases; J trimming: 7 bases; junction bases outside the gene matches: 8. CDR3 region: CASSQTGSGNSPLHF. The CDR3 coding sequence is TGTGCCAGCAGTCAGACAGGGTCCGGGAATTCACCCCTCCACTTT.

This chain joins TRBV10-3 and TRBJ2-7, with 8 bases identical to TRBD1. The V and J ends lost 5 bases and 4 bases, in that order; junction bases with no gene match: 16. Per germline, CDR1 ENHRY and CDR2 SYGVKD. This CDR3 is built from 17 residues. The CDR3 nucleotides read TGTGCCATCAGTCCCTCTCGTCCGGGACAGGTTGCGTACGAGCAGTACTTC. This encodes CAISPSRPGQVAYEQYF.

As regards this clone: Distinct nucleotide sequences in the sample also encode this CDR3. The chain combines TRBV5-1 with TRBJ2-1, with D perhaps TRBD2 (5 bases). The ends were cut back, 2 bases at V and 6 bases at J, with 12 bases in the middle. The CDR3 runs 14 residues. Germline values: CDR1 SGHRS, CDR2 YFSETQ. Written as DNA, the CDR3 is TGCGCCAGCAGCTTCGGAGGAAAGGGCAATGAGCAGTTCTTC. It codes for CASSFGGKGNEQFF.

J is TRBJ1-1 and V is TRBV19; no firm D call. Germline V gives CDR1 LNHDA, CDR2 SQIVND (reference sequence). V dropped 0 bases and J dropped 4 bases, with 12 bases sitting between them. The CDR3 runs 15 residues. CDR3 DNA: TGTGCCAGTAGTATAGAAGGCGGGCGGATCACTGAAGCTTTCTTT. As protein: CASSIEGGRITEAFF.

The CDR3 reads CAISGRASGLDNEQFF. In nucleotides, the CDR3 is TGTGCCATCAGTGGACGGGCTAGCGGGCTGGACAATGAGCAGTTCTTC. This sequence joins TRBV10-3 and TRBJ2-1, with TRBD2 matching 8 bases. This CDR3 comprises 16 residues. Germline lookup yields CDR1 ENHRY and CDR2 SYGVKD. The V gene end was trimmed by 4 bases and the J gene end by 5 bases; junction bases not matched to a gene: 10.

With regard to this clone: An end of the junction does not agree with germline; a read error may underlie this. J is TRBJ2-2 and V is TRBV30; 7 bases fit TRBD2. The germline gives CDR1 GTSNPN, CDR2 SVGIG (reference sequence). The CDR3 spans 16 residues. The CDR3 here is CAWSVRAGSIHRGAVF. CDR3 DNA: TGTGCCTGGAGTGTACGAGCGGGAAGTATACACCGGGGAGCTGTTTTT.

The rearrangement links TRBV25-1 to TRBJ2-3, with D unclear. Germline V gene sequence: CDR1 MGHDK, CDR2 SYGVNS. The CDR3 has 16 amino acids. V lost 8 bases and J 1 base, leaving 19 bases between the germline ends. CDR3 protein: CASEAAVGSGTDTQYF. The DNA of the CDR3 is TGTGCCAGCGAAGCAGCCGTGGGGTCAGGCACAGATACGCAGTATTTT.

The rearrangement links TRBV15 to TRBJ1-5, with D possibly being TRBD1 (5 bases). Germline lookup yields CDR1 LNHNV and CDR2 YYDKDF (reference sequence). V was pared by 4 bases and J by 1 base, with 11 bases between. This CDR3 has 15 amino acids. This chain's CDR3 is CATSNLGASNQPQHF. The CDR3 DNA reads as TGTGCCACCAGCAATCTAGGGGCCAGCAATCAGCCCCAGCATTTT.

The V and J genes are TRBV28 and TRBJ1-5; possible D gene TRBD1, 5 bases. The V and J ends lost 4 bases and 6 bases respectively, with 16 bases between them. The CDR3 is 15 residues long. Germline values: CDR1 MDHEN, CDR2 SYDVKM. The CDR3 loop is CASSSGTTGGQPQHF. The CDR3 DNA reads TGTGCCAGCAGTTCTGGGACGACGGGGGGTCAGCCCCAGCATTTT.

This rearrangement joins TRBV6-5 to TRBJ2-7; D gene uncertain. The CDR3 extends over 13 amino acids. Per germline, CDR1 MNHEY and CDR2 SVGAGI. V was trimmed by 0 bases and J by 7 bases, leaving 10 bases between them. The CDR3 DNA sequence: TGTGCCAGCAGTTACTCGAAACCCGGGGAGCAGTACTTC. Translated: CASSYSKPGEQYF.